This T cell receptor (beta chain) emerged from a study of blood T cell repertoires in COVID-19. Background on the study: The samples span acute and convalescent COVID-19 from the United States, Italy and Spain. PBMCs, B-cell-depleted T cells, or T cells were the source of the cDNA or gDNA that made up the material.

Per the authors' pipeline: Nucleated cell counts were estimated from reference gene primer amplification. The method was immunoSEQ multiplex PCR; TCRdb's version includes in-frame clones alone and lacks a portion of them. The V and J calls and clone size were taken over from that table, and D and trimming were inferred from the DNA. The repertoire has roughly 150,000 clones, 79% of them found once; the top ten carry more than 7%. Enrollment of patients from Seattle took place during active infection, with longitudinal follow-up. The sequence was obtained from an older woman with COVID-19, enrolled during active disease. Sequencing was done on a sample of peripheral blood.

The CDR3 is CASSSPTGGVSSYEQYV. The CDR3 nucleotides are TGTGCCAGCAGCTCACCGACAGGGGGCGTATCGTCCTACGAGCAGTACGTC. The chain has TRBV7-8 and TRBJ2-7; 10 bases agree with TRBD1. V gave up 4 bases and J gave up 1 base; unmatched junction bases: 10. The CDR3 length is 17 residues. Germline V lookup: CDR1 SGHVS, CDR2 FQNEAQ.